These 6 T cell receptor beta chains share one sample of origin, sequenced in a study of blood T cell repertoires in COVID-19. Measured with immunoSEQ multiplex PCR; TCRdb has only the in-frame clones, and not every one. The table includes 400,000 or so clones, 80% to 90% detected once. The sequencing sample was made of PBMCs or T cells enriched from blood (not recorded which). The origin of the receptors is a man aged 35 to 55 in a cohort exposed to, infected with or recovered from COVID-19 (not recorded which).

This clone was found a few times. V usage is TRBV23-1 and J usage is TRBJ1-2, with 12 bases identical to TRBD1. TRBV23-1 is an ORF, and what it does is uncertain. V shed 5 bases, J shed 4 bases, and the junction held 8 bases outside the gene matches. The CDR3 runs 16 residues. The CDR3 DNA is TGCGCCAGCAGTACCGGGACAGGGGGCTCAATCTATGGCTACACCTTC. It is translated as CASSTGTGGSIYGYTF.

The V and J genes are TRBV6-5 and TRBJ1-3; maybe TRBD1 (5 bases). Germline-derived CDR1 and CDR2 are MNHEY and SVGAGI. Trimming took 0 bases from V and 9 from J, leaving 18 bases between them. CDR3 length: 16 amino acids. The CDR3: CASSYSLLQGSATIYF. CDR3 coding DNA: TGTGCCAGCAGTTACTCCCTCCTTCAGGGTTCGGCCACCATATATTTT.

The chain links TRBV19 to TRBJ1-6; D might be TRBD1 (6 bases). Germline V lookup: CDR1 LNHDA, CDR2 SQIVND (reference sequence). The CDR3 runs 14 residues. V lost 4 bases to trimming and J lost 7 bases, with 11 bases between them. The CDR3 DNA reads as TGTGCCAGTAGTAGTCGCGGACAGAATTCACCCCTCCACTTT. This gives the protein CASSSRGQNSPLHF.

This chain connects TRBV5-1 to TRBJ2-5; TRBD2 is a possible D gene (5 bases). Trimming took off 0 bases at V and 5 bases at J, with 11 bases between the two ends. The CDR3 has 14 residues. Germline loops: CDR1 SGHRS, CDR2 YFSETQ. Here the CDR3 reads CASSLVEAEETQYF. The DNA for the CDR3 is TGCGCCAGCAGCTTGGTGGAGGCGGAGGAGACCCAGTACTTC.

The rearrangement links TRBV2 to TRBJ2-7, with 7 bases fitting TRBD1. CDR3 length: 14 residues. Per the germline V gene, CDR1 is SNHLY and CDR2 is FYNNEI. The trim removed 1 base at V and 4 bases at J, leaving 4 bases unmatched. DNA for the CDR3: TGTGCCAGCAGTGAAGTACAGGGGACATACGAGCAGTACTTC. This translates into CASSEVQGTYEQYF.

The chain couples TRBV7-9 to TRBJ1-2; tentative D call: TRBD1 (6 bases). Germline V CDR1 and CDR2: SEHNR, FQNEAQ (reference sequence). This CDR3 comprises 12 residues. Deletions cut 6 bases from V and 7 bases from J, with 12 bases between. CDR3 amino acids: CASRAGESGYTF. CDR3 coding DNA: TGTGCCAGCAGGGCAGGGGAAAGTGGCTACACCTTC.